This is a list of T cell receptor beta chains from one sample in a study of T-cell memory formation after mild COVID-19. TCRdb re-derived calls from the 5' RACE reads in MiXCR, one entry per CDR3 protein. Here the sample spans about 110,000 distinct CDR3 sequences, around 12% being singletons. Sequenced material: PBMCs or a T cell subset sorted from them (not recorded which). These receptors were taken from an adult woman who had mild COVID-19 (a few samples of this study predate the infection). Cell type and time point are not known. The CDR3 runs from the conserved cysteine through the conserved F or W. A D gene is named only where the DNA matches it firmly. Clone size is shown for a subset of rows, as once, few, many or a class of expanded clone.

CASSQGASGGAYEQYF TGCGCCAGCAGCCAAGGGGCTAGCGGGGGGGCATACGAGCAGTACTTC TRBV4-1 TRBD2 few TRBJ2-7
CATSDFGQGGPTDTQYF TGTGCCACCAGTGATTTTGGGCAGGGAGGACCGACAGATACGCAGTATTTT TRBV24-1 NA NA TRBJ2-3
CASSLASEDNEQFF TGTGCCAGCAGCTTAGCGTCTGAAGACAATGAGCAGTTCTTC TRBV7-9 NA few TRBJ2-1
CSARPGLAGGVHEQFF TGCAGTGCTAGACCGGGACTAGCGGGAGGGGTTCATGAGCAGTTCTTC TRBV20-1 TRBD2 NA TRBJ2-1
CATDVYGQGFSYQPQHF TGTGCTACTGACGTCTACGGGCAGGGGTTTTCTTATCAGCCCCAGCATTTT TRBV19 NA NA TRBJ1-5
CASSSTSGRITGELFF TGTGCCAGCAGTTCAACTAGCGGGAGGATCACCGGGGAGCTGTTTTTT TRBV25-1 TRBD2 NA TRBJ2-2
CASGPTKMNTEAFF TGCGCCAGCGGGCCGACCAAAATGAACACTGAAGCTTTCTTT TRBV23-1 NA few TRBJ1-1
CASSIQYQSYEQYF TGTGCCAGTAGTATCCAGTATCAATCCTACGAGCAGTACTTC TRBV19 NA NA TRBJ2-7
CASSFGQDQETQYF TGTGCCAGCAGCTTCGGACAGGACCAAGAGACCCAGTACTTC TRBV5-5 TRBD1 NA TRBJ2-5
CASSQDGTEGNTIYF TGCGCCAGCAGCCAAGATGGAACAGAAGGAAACACCATATATTTT TRBV4-3 NA few TRBJ1-3
CSVDSGRGDETQYF TGCAGCGTTGACTCCGGGAGGGGCGATGAGACCCAGTACTTC TRBV29-1 TRBD2 NA TRBJ2-5
CATETGSYEQYF TGTGCCACTGAGACAGGATCCTACGAGCAGTACTTC TRBV7-8 NA few TRBJ2-7
CASSLEVGMNTEAFF TGTGCCAGCAGCTTAGAGGTGGGCATGAACACTGAAGCTTTCTTT TRBV7-9 NA NA TRBJ1-1
CASSAGTSGSYEQYF TGCGCCAGCAGCGCTGGGACTAGCGGATCCTACGAGCAGTACTTC TRBV5-1 TRBD2 few TRBJ2-7
CSVEAHEAFF TGCAGCGTTGAGGCACATGAAGCTTTCTTT TRBV29-1 NA few TRBJ1-1
CASSRKGNTGELFF TGTGCCAGCAGCCGTAAGGGGAACACCGGGGAGCTGTTTTTT TRBV11-1 NA many TRBJ2-2
CASSQVTGAYEQYF TGCGCCAGCAGCCAAGTAACAGGGGCCTACGAGCAGTACTTC TRBV4-3 TRBD1 many TRBJ2-7
CASSPWTGGTEKLFF TGTGCCAGCAGTCCATGGACAGGGGGCACTGAAAAACTGTTTTTT TRBV12-3/TRBV12-4 TRBD1 few TRBJ1-4
CASSQVSGRGYFEEQYF TGCGCCAGCAGCCAAGTTTCGGGCAGGGGGTATTTTGAGGAGCAGTACTTC TRBV4-3 TRBD1 many TRBJ2-7
CASSLAPGLGDNEQFF TGTGCCAGCAGCTTAGCTCCAGGTTTGGGGGACAATGAGCAGTTCTTC TRBV7-8 NA NA TRBJ2-1
CASSLGRGTDTQYF TGTGCCAGCAGCTTAGGACGCGGCACAGATACGCAGTATTTT TRBV7-9 NA few TRBJ2-3
CASSLGEGTGWETQYF TGTGCCAGCAGCCTGGGAGAAGGGACAGGGTGGGAGACCCAGTACTTC TRBV7-2 TRBD1 few TRBJ2-5
CASSLATRWGIQETQYF TGTGCCAGCAGCTTAGCGACCCGGTGGGGAATACAAGAGACCCAGTACTTC TRBV7-9 NA NA TRBJ2-5
CASSTLGTGVYGYTF TGTGCCAGCAGCACGCTCGGGACAGGGGTCTATGGCTACACCTTC TRBV7-9 TRBD1 NA TRBJ1-2
CASSHPGQGQETQYF TGCGCCAGCAGCCACCCGGGACAGGGACAAGAGACCCAGTACTTC TRBV4-1 TRBD1 few TRBJ2-5
CASSQGLAASTDTQYF TGCGCCAGCAGCCAGGGACTAGCGGCTAGCACAGATACGCAGTATTTT TRBV4-1 TRBD2 NA TRBJ2-3
CASSLGSWDEQYF TGTGCCAGCAGCTTAGGGTCATGGGACGAGCAGTACTTC TRBV7-3 NA NA TRBJ2-7
CATSRPGRAHEQYF TGTGCCACCAGCAGGCCCGGGAGGGCCCACGAGCAGTACTTC TRBV15 TRBD2 NA TRBJ2-7
CASSESGLQETQYF TGTGCCAGCAGTGAATCGGGACTACAAGAGACCCAGTACTTC TRBV25-1 TRBD2 many TRBJ2-5
CASSSIGWDEQFF TGTGCCAGCAGTTCCATAGGGTGGGATGAGCAGTTCTTC TRBV12-3/TRBV12-4 NA few TRBJ2-1
CSARDETGGYNQPQHF TGCAGTGCTAGAGATGAGACAGGGGGTTACAATCAGCCCCAGCATTTT TRBV20-1 TRBD1 few TRBJ1-5
CASGYSGIPYEQYF TGTGCTAGCGGGTATAGCGGGATCCCCTACGAGCAGTACTTC TRBV11-3 TRBD2 NA TRBJ2-7
CSSLTGGMQGYTF TGCAGCTCACTGACAGGGGGTATGCAGGGCTACACCTTC TRBV29-1 TRBD1 NA TRBJ1-2
CASSLDVYTSGANVLTF TGTGCCAGCAGCTTAGACGTCTATACCTCTGGGGCCAACGTCCTGACTTTC TRBV11-2 NA NA TRBJ2-6
CASSEPGPPRTGELFF TGTGCCAGCAGCGAACCGGGACCACCCCGGACCGGGGAGCTGTTTTTT TRBV7-9 NA few TRBJ2-2
CASNLWGAFQPQHF TGTGCCAGCAACTTATGGGGGGCGTTTCAGCCCCAGCATTTT TRBV5-6 NA NA TRBJ1-5
CASSPGRLSYEQYF TGCGCCAGCAGCCCCGGACGGCTCTCCTACGAGCAGTACTTC TRBV4-1 NA NA TRBJ2-7
CASFLGELFF TGTGCCAGCTTTCTCGGGGAGCTGTTTTTT TRBV7-2 NA NA TRBJ2-2
CASSTTSGGFNEQFF TGTGCCAGCAGCACGACTAGCGGGGGGTTCAATGAGCAGTTCTTC TRBV7-9 TRBD2 few TRBJ2-1
CASSAGTGSYNEQFF TGTGCCAGCAGTGCCGGGACAGGCTCCTACAATGAGCAGTTCTTC TRBV6-4 TRBD1 NA TRBJ2-1
CASSYSAGSYADEQFF TGTGCCAGCAGTTACTCGGCAGGGTCATACGCCGATGAGCAGTTCTTC TRBV6-5 NA many TRBJ2-1
CASTGDTYNEQFF TGTGCCAGCACTGGGGACACGTACAATGAGCAGTTCTTC TRBV5-6 NA NA TRBJ2-1
CASTSDRGLGEQYF TGCGCCAGCACCTCGGACAGGGGTCTAGGGGAGCAGTACTTC TRBV5-1 TRBD1 NA TRBJ2-7
CASSFDSTNYGYTF TGCGCCAGCAGCTTTGATTCCACGAACTATGGCTACACCTTC TRBV5-1 NA NA TRBJ1-2
CASSYHSAGVETQYF TGTGCCAGCAGTTACCACTCGGCGGGGGTAGAGACCCAGTACTTC TRBV6-5 TRBD2 NA TRBJ2-5
CASSFPGGFYGYTF TGTGCCAGCAGTTTTCCAGGGGGCTTCTATGGCTACACCTTC TRBV12-3/TRBV12-4 TRBD1 NA TRBJ1-2
CASSWGLGALYEQYF TGTGCCAGCAGTTGGGGACTAGGCGCGCTGTACGAGCAGTACTTC TRBV6-2/TRBV6-3 TRBD2 NA TRBJ2-7
CASSAGPAYEQYF TGTGCCAGCAGCGCGGGACCCGCTTACGAGCAGTACTTC TRBV9 NA few TRBJ2-7
CASSESGRGPTDTQYF TGTGCCAGCAGTGAATCGGGCAGGGGGCCCACAGATACGCAGTATTTT TRBV25-1 TRBD1 few TRBJ2-3
CASSQSPADSYEQYF TGCGCCAGCAGCCAAAGCCCAGCGGACTCCTACGAGCAGTACTTC TRBV4-1 NA few TRBJ2-7
CASSIVGGHTGELFF TGTGCCAGTAGTATAGTAGGAGGGCACACCGGGGAGCTGTTTTTT TRBV19 NA NA TRBJ2-2
CSTRQNYEQYF TGTTCCACTAGACAAAACTACGAGCAGTACTTC TRBV2 NA NA TRBJ2-7
CASTSTRAYEQYF TGTGCCAGCACCTCGACCAGGGCGTACGAGCAGTACTTC TRBV12-3/TRBV12-4 NA few TRBJ2-7
CASSLSTGGFTEAFF TGTGCCAGCAGCCTTTCGACAGGGGGCTTCACTGAAGCTTTCTTT TRBV7-6 TRBD1 NA TRBJ1-1